This TCR beta chain emerged from a study of blood T cell repertoires in COVID-19 (dated by TCRdb to the early 2020s). With respect to the entire study: The collaborator samples originated in the United States, Italy and Spain and spanned the acute and convalescent phases of COVID-19. The material from the prospective study consisted of cDNA or gDNA derived from T cells, B-cell-depleted T cells, or PBMCs. Subjects who had been exposed to COVID-19, were actively infected with it, or had recovered from it provided the deeply sampled blood TCRbeta repertoires that made up the dataset. A freely available public database, intended as a resource for researchers studying the immune response to SARS-CoV-2, is where the repertoires were released. Samples were obtained from the ongoing ImmuneRACE study (first 160 participants) and from approximately 1,200 subjects provided by 6 global collaborators. A de-identified subject ID, COVID-19 status, age in years and sex were almost always included in the sample metadata. Where available, HLA class I and class II types were taken from metadata supplied by the sample provider and were not determined by assay-based typing. The paper's findings and limits, for the study overall: The quantity of clinical and demographic metadata differed by source and by participant and was supplied without curation.

Enrolling through a virtual design, the prospective study's participants ranged in age from roughly 18 to 90 years and lived across roughly 24 United States geographic areas. To assign participants to cohorts, the prospective study relied on clinical history that participants themselves reported in a screening survey and a study questionnaire. Recovered participants in ImmuneRACE Cohort 3 were defined by two consecutive negative NP/OP PCR tests, clearance by a healthcare professional, or resolution of symptoms. Each participant in the prospective study had whole blood, serum and a nasopharyngeal or oropharyngeal swab collected by mobile phlebotomists. Participants in the prospective study had the option to provide additional blood draws and questionnaires over an approximately 2-month period. Before DNA extraction, prospective study blood samples were shipped either frozen or at room temperature.

From its cysteine to its phenylalanine, the CDR3 spans 15 amino acids. Only CDR3 DNA remains: 45 bases, in frame from the first base. V is cut by 5 bases and J by 1 base, and the space between the germline ends is 12 bases. CDR1 MGHDK and CDR2 SYGVNS are derived from the germline V gene. TCRbeta CDR3 regions were amplified from genomic DNA by means of the immunoSEQ Assay, a bias-controlled multiplex PCR. In the source study's methods: The number of nucleated cells in each sample was estimated from the amplification of reference gene primers within the assay. To quantify the absolute abundance of each unique TCRbeta CDR3 rearrangement, sequence reads were collapsed and filtered. For each sample, productive Simpson clonality was calculated by taking the square root of Simpson's diversity index across productive rearrangements. The table comes from immuneACCESS by way of TCRdb, which keeps in-frame sequences with V and J called. Part of the clones is missing from these tables; in studies checked, under half for an unresolved V gene and the rest for unknown reasons. The D gene and trimming were derived from the DNA, and the V and J assignments and clone size from that table. The sample profile shows roughly 250,000 clones; 85% to 90% of them were found once. The ten largest make up approximately 1.7% of the sample.

Note on this clone: This clone's antigen is unknown. Qualities for individual bases were not recorded, and no much larger clone is one base off.

Sequences were obtained from PBMCs or T cells enriched from blood (not recorded which). The V and J genes are TRBV25-1 and TRBJ1-3, with a weak D call of TRBD1 (5 bases match). This sequence was found in a woman aged 45-59 years who had recovered from COVID-19. In nucleotides, the sequence is TGTGCCAGCAGTCTCAGGGCTTCTTCTGGAAACACCATATATTTT. The translation is CASSLRASSGNTIYF.